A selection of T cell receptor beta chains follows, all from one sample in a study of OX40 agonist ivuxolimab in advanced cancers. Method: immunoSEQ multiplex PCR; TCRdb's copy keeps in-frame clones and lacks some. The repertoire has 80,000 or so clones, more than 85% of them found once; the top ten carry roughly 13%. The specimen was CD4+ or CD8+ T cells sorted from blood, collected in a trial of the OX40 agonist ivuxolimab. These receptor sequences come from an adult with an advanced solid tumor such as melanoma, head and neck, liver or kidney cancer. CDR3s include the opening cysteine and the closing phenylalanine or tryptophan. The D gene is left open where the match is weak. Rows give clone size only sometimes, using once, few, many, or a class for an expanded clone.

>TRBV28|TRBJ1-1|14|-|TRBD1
CASSRGPARAEAFF
TGTGCCAGCAGCAGGGGGCCCGCCAGGGCTGAAGCTTTCTTT
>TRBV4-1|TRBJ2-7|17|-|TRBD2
CASSQEIGLAGAYEQYF
TGCGCCAGCAGCCAAGAGATCGGACTAGCGGGGGCATACGAGCAGTACTTC
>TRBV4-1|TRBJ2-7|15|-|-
CASSQDPGNTYEQYF
TGCGCCAGCAGCCAAGATCCCGGAAATACCTACGAGCAGTACTTC
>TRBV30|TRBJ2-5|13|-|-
CAWSGTTLGPQYF
TGTGCCTGGTCCGGGACAACTTTGGGCCCCCAGTACTTC
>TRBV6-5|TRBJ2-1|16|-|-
CASSYYPTGLGNEQFF
TGTGCCAGCAGTTACTACCCCACGGGACTGGGCAATGAGCAGTTCTTC
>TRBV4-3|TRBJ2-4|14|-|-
CASSQGGARNIQYF
TGCGCCAGCAGCCAAGGGGGTGCGAGAAACATTCAGTACTTC
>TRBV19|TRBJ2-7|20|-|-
CASSKIGGVALPLSSYEQYF
TGTGCCAGTAGTAAAATAGGGGGGGTCGCGCTCCCTCTGAGCTCCTACGAGCAGTACTTC
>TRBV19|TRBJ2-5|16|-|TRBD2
CASSSGLAGGGETQYF
TGTGCCAGTAGTAGCGGACTAGCGGGTGGGGGAGAGACCCAGTACTTC
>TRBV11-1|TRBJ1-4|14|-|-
CASSETALNEKLFF
TGTGCCAGCAGCGAGACTGCCCTTAATGAAAAACTGTTTTTT
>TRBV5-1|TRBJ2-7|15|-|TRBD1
CASSPQTGAAYEQYF
TGCGCCAGCAGCCCCCAGACAGGGGCCGCCTACGAGCAGTACTTC
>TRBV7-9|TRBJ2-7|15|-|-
CASSLVSGTLYEQYF
TGTGCCAGCAGCTTAGTTTCAGGGACTCTCTACGAGCAGTACTTC
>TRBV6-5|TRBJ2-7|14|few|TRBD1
CASSPGTGNYEQYF
TGTGCCAGCAGTCCCGGGACAGGCAACTACGAGCAGTACTTC
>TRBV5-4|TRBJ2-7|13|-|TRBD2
CAASLSGGYEQYF
TGTGCCGCTTCCCTATCGGGGGGCTACGAGCAGTACTTC
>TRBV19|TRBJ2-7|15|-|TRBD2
CASSILAGEQNEQYF
TGTGCCAGTAGTATCCTAGCGGGAGAGCAAAACGAGCAGTACTTC
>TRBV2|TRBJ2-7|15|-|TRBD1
CASREFPGQPYEQYF
TGTGCCAGCAGAGAATTTCCGGGACAGCCCTACGAGCAGTACTTC
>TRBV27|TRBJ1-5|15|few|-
CASSLVGIENQPQHF
TGTGCCAGCAGTTTGGTAGGGATTGAGAATCAGCCCCAGCATTTT
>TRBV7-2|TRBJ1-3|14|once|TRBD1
CASSVQGTGNTIYF
TGTGCCAGCAGCGTACAGGGGACTGGAAACACCATATATTTT
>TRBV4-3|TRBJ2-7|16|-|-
CASSQELRPSSYEQYF
TGCGCCAGCAGCCAAGAACTTCGGCCCAGCTCCTACGAGCAGTACTTC
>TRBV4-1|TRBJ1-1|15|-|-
CASSQDRGRDTEAFF
TGCGCCAGCAGCCAAGATCGAGGCAGGGACACTGAAGCTTTCTTT
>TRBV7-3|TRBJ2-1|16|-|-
CASSLTGGSSYNEQFF
TGTGCCAGCAGCTTAACAGGAGGAAGTTCCTACAATGAGCAGTTCTTC
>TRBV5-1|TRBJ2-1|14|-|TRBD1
CASSRGTGDNEQFF
TGCGCCAGCAGCCGCGGGACAGGGGACAATGAGCAGTTCTTC
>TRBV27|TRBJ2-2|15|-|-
CASSLSVANTGELFF
TGTGCCAGCAGTTTATCGGTAGCGAACACCGGGGAGCTGTTTTTT
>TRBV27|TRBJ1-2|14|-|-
CASKPLQENYGYTF
TGTGCCAGCAAACCCCTGCAGGAAAACTATGGCTACACCTTC
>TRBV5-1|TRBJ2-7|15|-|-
CASSLFWEEGYEQYF
TGCGCCAGCAGCTTGTTTTGGGAAGAGGGTTACGAGCAGTACTTC
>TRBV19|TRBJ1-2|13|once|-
CASMEGRFYGYTF
TGTGCCAGTATGGAGGGGCGGTTCTATGGCTACACCTTC
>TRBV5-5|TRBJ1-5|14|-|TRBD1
CASRPTGEDQPQHF
TGTGCCAGCAGACCCACAGGGGAGGATCAGCCCCAGCATTTT